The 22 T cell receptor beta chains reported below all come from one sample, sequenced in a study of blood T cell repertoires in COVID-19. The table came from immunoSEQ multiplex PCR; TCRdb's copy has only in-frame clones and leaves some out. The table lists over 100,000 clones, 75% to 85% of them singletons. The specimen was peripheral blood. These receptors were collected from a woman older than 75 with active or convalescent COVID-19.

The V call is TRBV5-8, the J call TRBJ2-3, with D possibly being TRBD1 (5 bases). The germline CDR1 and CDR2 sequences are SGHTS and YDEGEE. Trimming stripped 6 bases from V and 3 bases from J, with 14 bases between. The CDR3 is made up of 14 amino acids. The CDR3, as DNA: TGTGCCAGCAACCCTGGGGCAGCTACAGATACGCAGTATTTT. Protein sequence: CASNPGAATDTQYF.

CDR3 sequence: CSAGRGNTEAFF. CDR3 sequence (DNA): TGCAGCGCTGGACGGGGGAACACTGAAGCTTTCTTT. This chain joins TRBV29-1 and TRBJ1-1; D not resolved. The V end lost 7 bases, the J end lost 1 base, and 10 bases lay between the germline ends. The CDR3 runs to 12 residues. CDR1 is SQVTM and CDR2 is ANQGSEA in the germline V gene. Together with reference TRBV29-1 and TRBJ1-1, the CDR3 gives the full variable domain: SAVISQKPSRDICQRGTSLTIQCQVDSQVTMMFWYRQQPGQSLTLIATANQGSEATYESGFVIDKFPISRPNLTFSTLTVSNMSPEDSSIYLCSAGRGNTEAFFGQGTRLTVV.

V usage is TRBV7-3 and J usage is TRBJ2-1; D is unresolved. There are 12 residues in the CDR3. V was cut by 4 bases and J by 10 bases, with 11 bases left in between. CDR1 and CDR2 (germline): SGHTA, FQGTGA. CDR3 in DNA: TGTGCCAGCAGCTCAGGCCCCACCGAGCAGTTCTTC. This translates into CASSSGPTEQFF.

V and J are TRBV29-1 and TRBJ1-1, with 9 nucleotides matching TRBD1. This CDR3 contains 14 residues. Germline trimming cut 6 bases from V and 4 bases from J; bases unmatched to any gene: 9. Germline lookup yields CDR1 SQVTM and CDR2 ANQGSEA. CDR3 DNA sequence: TGCAGCGTCACACTGGACAGGGGCGGCACTGAAGCTTTCTTT. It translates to CSVTLDRGGTEAFF.

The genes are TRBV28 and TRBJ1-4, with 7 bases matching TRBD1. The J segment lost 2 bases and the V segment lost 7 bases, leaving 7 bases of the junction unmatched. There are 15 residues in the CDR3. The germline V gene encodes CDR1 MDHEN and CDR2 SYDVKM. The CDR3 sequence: CASKNSGGTNEKLFF. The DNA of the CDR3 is TGTGCCAGCAAAAACTCAGGGGGGACTAATGAAAAACTGTTTTTT.

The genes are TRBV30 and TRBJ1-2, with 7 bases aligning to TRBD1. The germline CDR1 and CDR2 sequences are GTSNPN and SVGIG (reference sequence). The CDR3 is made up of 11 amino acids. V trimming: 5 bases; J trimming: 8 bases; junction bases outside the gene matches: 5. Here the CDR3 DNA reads TGTGCCTGGGAGACAGGGCAGGGCTACACCTTC. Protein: CAWETGQGYTF.

The CDR3 DNA reads as TGTGCCAGCTCACCAAGAATCGGGACTACTCGCAATGAGCAGTTCTTC. Amino acid sequence: CASSPRIGTTRNEQFF. The chain recombines TRBV18 with TRBJ2-1; TRBD2 matches at 7 bases. This CDR3 comprises 16 residues. V was clipped by 2 bases and J by 6 bases; unmatched bases: 10. Germline CDR1 and CDR2: KGHSH and LQKENI.

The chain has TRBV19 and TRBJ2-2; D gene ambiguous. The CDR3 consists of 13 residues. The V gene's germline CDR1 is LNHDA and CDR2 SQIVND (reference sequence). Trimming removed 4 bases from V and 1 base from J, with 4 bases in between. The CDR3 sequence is CASSKRNTGELFF. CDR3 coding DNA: TGTGCCAGTAGTAAGCGGAACACCGGGGAGCTGTTTTTT.

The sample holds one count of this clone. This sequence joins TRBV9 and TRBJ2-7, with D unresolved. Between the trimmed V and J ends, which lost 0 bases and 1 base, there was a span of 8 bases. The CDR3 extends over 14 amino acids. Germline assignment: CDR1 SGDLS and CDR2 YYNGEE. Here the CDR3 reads CASSVVPGSYEQYF. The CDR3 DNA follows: TGTGCCAGCAGCGTAGTGCCAGGATCCTACGAGCAGTACTTC.

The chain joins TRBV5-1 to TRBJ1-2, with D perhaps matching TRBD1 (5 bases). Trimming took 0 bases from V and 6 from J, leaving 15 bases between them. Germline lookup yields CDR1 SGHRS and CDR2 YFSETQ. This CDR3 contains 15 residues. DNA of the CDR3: TGCGCCAGCAGCTTGGCGGACGGGAGCAGGGATGGCTACACCTTC. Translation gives CASSLADGSRDGYTF.

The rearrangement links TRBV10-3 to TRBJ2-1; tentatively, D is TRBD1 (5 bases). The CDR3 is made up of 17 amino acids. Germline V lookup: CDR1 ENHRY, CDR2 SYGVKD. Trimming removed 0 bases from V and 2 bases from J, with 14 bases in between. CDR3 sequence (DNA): TGTGCCATCAGTGAGTCAAATGGAAGGGGCCCCTACAATGAGCAGTTCTTC. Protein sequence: CAISESNGRGPYNEQFF.

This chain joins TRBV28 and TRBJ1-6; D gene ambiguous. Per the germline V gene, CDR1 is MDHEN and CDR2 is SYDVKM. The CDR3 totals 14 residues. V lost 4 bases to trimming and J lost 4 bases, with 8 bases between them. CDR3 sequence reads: CASSYEGYNSPLHF. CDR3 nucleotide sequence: TGTGCCAGCAGTTATGAGGGTTATAATTCACCCCTCCACTTT.

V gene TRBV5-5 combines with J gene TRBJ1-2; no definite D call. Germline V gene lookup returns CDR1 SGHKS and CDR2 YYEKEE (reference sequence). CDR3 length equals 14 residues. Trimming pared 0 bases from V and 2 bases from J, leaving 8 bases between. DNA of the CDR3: TGTGCCAGCAGCTTGGATCCGGGGAACTATGGCTACACCTTC. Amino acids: CASSLDPGNYGYTF.

The CDR3 DNA reads as TGTGCCAGCAGACTAACAGGGAGGGAAGCCTACGAGCAGTACTTC. This codes for CASRLTGREAYEQYF. V is TRBV28 and J is TRBJ2-7, with D possibly being TRBD2 (7 bases). Trimming removed 6 bases from V and 2 bases from J, with 17 bases in between. CDR3 length: 15 residues. CDR1 MDHEN and CDR2 SYDVKM come from the germline V gene.

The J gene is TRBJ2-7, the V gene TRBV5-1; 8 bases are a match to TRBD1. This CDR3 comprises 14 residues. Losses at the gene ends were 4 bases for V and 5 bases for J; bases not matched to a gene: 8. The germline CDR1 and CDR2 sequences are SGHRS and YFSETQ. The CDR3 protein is CASSQSGQGNEQYF. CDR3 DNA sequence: TGCGCCAGCAGCCAGTCAGGACAGGGCAACGAGCAGTACTTC.

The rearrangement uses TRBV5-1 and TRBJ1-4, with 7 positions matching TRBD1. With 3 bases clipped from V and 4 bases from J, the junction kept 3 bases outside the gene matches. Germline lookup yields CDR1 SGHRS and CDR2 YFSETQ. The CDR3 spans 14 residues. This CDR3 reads CASSSGQFNEKLFF. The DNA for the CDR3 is TGCGCCAGCAGCTCGGGACAGTTTAATGAAAAACTGTTTTTT.

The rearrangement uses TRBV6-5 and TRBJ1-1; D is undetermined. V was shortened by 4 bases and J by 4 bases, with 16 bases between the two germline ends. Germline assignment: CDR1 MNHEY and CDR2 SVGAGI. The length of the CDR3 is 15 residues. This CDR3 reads CASSFRGSGSTEAFF. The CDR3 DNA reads TGTGCCAGCAGTTTTCGGGGTAGTGGTTCCACTGAAGCTTTCTTT.

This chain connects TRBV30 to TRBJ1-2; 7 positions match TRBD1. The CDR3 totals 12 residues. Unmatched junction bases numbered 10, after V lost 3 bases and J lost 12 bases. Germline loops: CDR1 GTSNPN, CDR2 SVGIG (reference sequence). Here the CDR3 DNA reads TGTGCCTGGAGACCCGGCCAGGGGGTTCACACCTTC. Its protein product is CAWRPGQGVHTF.

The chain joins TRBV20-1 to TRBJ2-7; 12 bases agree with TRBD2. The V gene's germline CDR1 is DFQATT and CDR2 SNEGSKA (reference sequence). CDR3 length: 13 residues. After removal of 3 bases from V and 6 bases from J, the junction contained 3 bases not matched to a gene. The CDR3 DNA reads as TGCAGTGCTAGTTCTAGCGGGAGGGGCGAGCAGTACTTC. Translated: CSASSSGRGEQYF.

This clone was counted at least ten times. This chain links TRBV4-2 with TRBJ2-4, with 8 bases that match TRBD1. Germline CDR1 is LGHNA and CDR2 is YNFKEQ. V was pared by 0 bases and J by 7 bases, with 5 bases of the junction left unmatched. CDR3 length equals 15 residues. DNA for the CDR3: TGTGCCAGCAGCCAAGAGGACAGGGCGGCGAACATTCAGTACTTC. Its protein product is CASSQEDRAANIQYF.

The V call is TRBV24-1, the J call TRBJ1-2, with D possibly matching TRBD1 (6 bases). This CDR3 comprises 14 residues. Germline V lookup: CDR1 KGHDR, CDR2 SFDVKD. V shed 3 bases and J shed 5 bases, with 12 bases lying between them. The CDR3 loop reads CATSDGQRGYGYTF. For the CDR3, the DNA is TGTGCCACCAGTGATGGACAGCGAGGGTATGGCTACACCTTC.

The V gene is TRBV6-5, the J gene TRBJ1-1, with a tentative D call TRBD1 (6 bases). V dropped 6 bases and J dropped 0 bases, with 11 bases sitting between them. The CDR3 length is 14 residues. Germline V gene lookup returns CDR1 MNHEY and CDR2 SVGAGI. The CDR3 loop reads CASRLDSMNTEAFF. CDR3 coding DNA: TGTGCCAGCAGACTGGACAGTATGAACACTGAAGCTTTCTTT.